This T cell receptor beta chain was documented in a study of Graves' ophthalmopathy and Graves' hyperthyroidism (dated by TCRdb to 2016 to 2019). Broadly, across the study: Peripheral blood was collected at initial diagnosis, before any treatment. In total, some 130 blood samples were TCR-sequenced: 43 ophthalmopathy, 80 or so hyperthyroidism and approximately 17 hyperthyroidism-to-ophthalmopathy patients. A discovery set of 100 patients (under 45 ophthalmopathy, 55 to 65 stable hyperthyroidism) was enrolled to explore V-J signatures distinguishing ophthalmopathy from hyperthyroidism. In over five hyperthyroidism patients, T-cell repertoires of thyroid tissue and blood were compared. The study used signatures of the TCR beta repertoire to tell Graves' ophthalmopathy apart from Graves' hyperthyroidism and to predict which patients would progress to ophthalmopathy. The 100 discovery patients were divided at random into training and test sets in a 7:3 ratio. An independent validation cohort was composed of 18 hyperthyroidism patients and about 16 patients who later progressed from hyperthyroidism to ophthalmopathy. Once sampling was done, hyperthyroidism patients were given methimazole at a starting dose of 30 mg daily, while ophthalmopathy patients were given high-dose intravenous methylprednisolone. Results and caveats for the whole study, not just this receptor: Among expanded thyroid clonotypes with frequency above 0.001, most also showed up in blood, which suggests that blood repertoires may reflect the thyroid immune response. Sample size was not statistically predetermined, and group allocation was not concealed from the investigators. In validation, the model predicted ophthalmopathy progression with 55% to 71% sensitivity and about 77% specificity; fewer than 15 predicted patients were CT-confirmed with GO in a median of around 6 months. The 13-signature model separated ophthalmopathy from stable hyperthyroidism with around 90% sensitivity and about 81% specificity in cross-validation, and 80%/75% in the test set.

For repertoire sequencing, TCR beta CDR3 regions were amplified from RNA transcripts. The first round of RT-PCR was done with HTBI primers and the Qiagen OneStep RT-PCR kit, and was followed by a second round of multiplex PCR, then size selection and purification. The libraries underwent paired-end sequencing with 100 bp reads on an Illumina HiSeq2000. Under the source paper's analysis protocol: SOAPnuke was used to process the reads, removing any read that contained adapters or uncalled bases, had a mean Phred below 15, or lacked an exact match to the constant primer or identifier. COPE v1.2.5 was used to merge high-quality paired reads. Clonotypes were defined as unique nucleotide sequences and were aligned to IMGT TRB V, D and J references using MiTCR v1.1. Analysis was restricted to V-J combinations with a frequency above 0.0001, which covered roughly 99% of repertoires. For each V-J combination, a TCR clonal expansion and chaos score was defined as F50 clonal expansion divided by the chaos observed in the TCRdist matrix. Welch's t-statistics and random forest were used to reduce features to 13 V-J combinations, which were fed into a naive Bayes classifier. The Morisita-Horn index was used to measure how similar the thyroid and blood repertoires were. TCRdb trimmed the raw reads at Q25, called clones with MiXCR and kept productive beta chains. A single entry per CDR3 protein holds the most common genes and DNA from its merged rows. TCRdb, not the original authors, processed these V and J calls. This sample has around 400,000 distinct CDR3 sequences in its table, and around 18% of those were observed once. The leading ten clones occupy 1.6% of the sample.

This clonotype occurred many times. Its antigen is unknown. There are no base qualities to consult, and no much larger clone falls within one base. Ophthalmopathy patients were characterized by moderately to severely active disease, a Clinical Activity Score of at least 3, a NOSPECS grade of at least 4, and a disease duration under 3 months. Patients with other autoimmune diseases, uncontrolled infections, pregnancy or lactation were excluded from the study. Diagnosis was based on clinical symptoms, serum thyroxine, TRAb, thyroid ultrasound and orbital computed tomography. Using Ficoll-Paque density gradient centrifugation, PBMCs were isolated from 8.5 to 10 ml of fresh peripheral blood. Total RNA was extracted using Trizol reagent, and RNA quality was checked on an Agilent 2100 Bioanalyzer. The specimen was peripheral blood. This sequence originates from a woman aged 18-29 years with Graves' ophthalmopathy. Donor details come from another sample of the same person, matched by shared clones.

The CDR3: CASSPTGNYGYTF. The nucleotide sequence reads TGTGCCAGCAGTCCGACAGGGAACTATGGCTACACCTTC. This chain is built from TRBV28 and TRBJ1-2; the junction holds 7 bases that match TRBD1. Based on the germline V gene, the CDR1 and CDR2 sequences are MDHEN and SYDVKM. Here V drops 5 bases and J drops 2 bases, and the junction holds 2 bases not matched to any gene. The CDR3 spans 13 residues, from the cysteine through the phenylalanine. Only the CDR3 part of the read is kept: 39 bases, read in frame from the first base.